The present T cell receptor (beta chain) was sequenced within a study of T cells expressing NK-cell markers. Study-wide points: For a few donors, these clonotypes were likewise the leading ones in the CD3+CD56-NKG2C+ fraction.

Concerning this clonotype: As yet, its antigen is unknown.

TCRdb re-called the 5' RACE reads and catalogs CDR3 proteins one per entry, DNA excluded. This sample's table reports some 600,000 distinct CDR3 sequences. CDR3 length equals 14 residues. CDR1 is LNHDA and CDR2 is SQIVND in the germline V gene (reference sequence). Sequencing was performed on blood T cells: a sorted CD56 or NKG2C T cell subset, CD4+ or CD8+ T cells, or bulk PBMC T cells (not recorded which). V usage is TRBV19 and J usage is TRBJ1-5; TCRdb names TRBD1, which stays unverified in the absence of DNA. The receptor was derived from a man in his late teens or twenties in good health. The CDR3 here is CASKEDRVNQPQHF. Full variable domain (rest looked up from reference TRBV19 and TRBJ1-5): DGGITQSPKYLFRKEGQNVTLSCEQNLNHDAMYWYRQDPGQGLRLIYYSQIVNDFQKGDIAEGYSVSREKKESFPLTVTSAQKNPTAFYLCASKEDRVNQPQHFGDGTRLSIL.